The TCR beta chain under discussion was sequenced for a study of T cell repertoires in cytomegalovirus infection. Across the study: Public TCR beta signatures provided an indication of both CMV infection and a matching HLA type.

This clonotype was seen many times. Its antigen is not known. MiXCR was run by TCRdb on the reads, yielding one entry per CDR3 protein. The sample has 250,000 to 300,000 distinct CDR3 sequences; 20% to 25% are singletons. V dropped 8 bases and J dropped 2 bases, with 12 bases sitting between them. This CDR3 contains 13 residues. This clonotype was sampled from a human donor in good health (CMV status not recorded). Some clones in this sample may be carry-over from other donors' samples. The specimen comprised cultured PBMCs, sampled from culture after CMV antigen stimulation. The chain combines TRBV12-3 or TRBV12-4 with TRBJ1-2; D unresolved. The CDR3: CASSKGGNYGYTF. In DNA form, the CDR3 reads TGTGCCAGCTCTAAGGGCGGAAACTATGGCTACACCTTC.